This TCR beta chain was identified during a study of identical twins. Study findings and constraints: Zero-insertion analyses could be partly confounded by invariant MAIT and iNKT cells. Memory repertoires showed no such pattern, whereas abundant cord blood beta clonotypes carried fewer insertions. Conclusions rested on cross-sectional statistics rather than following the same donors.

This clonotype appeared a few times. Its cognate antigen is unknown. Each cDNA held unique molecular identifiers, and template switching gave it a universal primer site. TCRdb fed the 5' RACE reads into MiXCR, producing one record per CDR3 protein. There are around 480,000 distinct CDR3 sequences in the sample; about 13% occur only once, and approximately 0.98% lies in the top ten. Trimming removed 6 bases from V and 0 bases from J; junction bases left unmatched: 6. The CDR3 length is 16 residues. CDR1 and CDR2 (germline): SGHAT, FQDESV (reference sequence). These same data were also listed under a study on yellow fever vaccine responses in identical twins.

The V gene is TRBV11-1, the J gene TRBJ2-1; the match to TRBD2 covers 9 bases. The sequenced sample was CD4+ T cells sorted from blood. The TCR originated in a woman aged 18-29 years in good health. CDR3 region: CASRTRGGTSYNEQFF. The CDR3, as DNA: TGTGCCAGCAGGACGCGGGGGGGCACCTCCTACAATGAGCAGTTCTTC.